The clone carrying this TCR beta chain occurred a few times. What it binds is not known. Described time point: healthy volunteer bleed at 6 weeks. From whole blood left unfractionated, total RNA was extracted. This entry comes from a study of human T cells and chemical hapten exposure. Study-level results: There was no change with DPC sensitization in TCRs above 1 in 1000 frequency.

The CDR3 has 12 amino acids. Germline V gene lookup returns CDR1 MNHNY and CDR2 SVGAGI (reference sequence). V gave up 6 bases and J gave up 5 bases, with 10 bases separating them. Using its own MiXCR run on the RACE reads, TCRdb lists one record per CDR3 protein. In the table there are fewer than 85,000 distinct CDR3 sequences, 8.6% of which are singletons. This chain joins TRBV6-6 and TRBJ1-1; D is perhaps TRBD1 (5 bases). The specimen sequenced was whole blood. The receptor was derived from a male donor in good health. Some clones in this sample may be carry-over from other donors' samples. CDR3 DNA: TGTGCCAGCAGGAATGGGGGAACTGAAGCTTTCTTT. It translates to CASRNGGTEAFF.